Presented here are 31 T cell receptor beta chains from one specimen sequenced in a study of blood T cell repertoires in COVID-19. The assay was immunoSEQ multiplex PCR, and TCRdb's table has in-frame clones only and misses some. The table includes a few hundred thousand clones, about 80% detected once. Material: PBMCs or T cells enriched from blood (not recorded which). These TCRs come from a man aged 50 or older who had recovered from COVID-19.

The V gene is TRBV20-1, the J gene TRBJ2-3; TRBD2 matches 8 bases. Germline V gives CDR1 DFQATT, CDR2 SNEGSKA (reference sequence). The CDR3 runs 15 residues. With V trimmed by 3 bases and J by 1 base, 6 bases remained unmatched. The chain's CDR3 is CSASPPGGGTDTQYF. In nucleotides, the CDR3 is TGCAGTGCTAGTCCGCCGGGGGGGGGCACAGATACGCAGTATTTT.

V usage is TRBV6-5 and J usage is TRBJ1-1; a weak D match, TRBD1 (6 bases). This CDR3 has 16 amino acids. The germline V and J ends were trimmed by 1 base and 4 bases, with 16 bases remaining between them. Germline V CDR1 and CDR2: MNHEY, SVGAGI. The DNA for the CDR3 is TGTGCCAGCAGTTACTGGCCGACGGGGGGCACCACTGAAGCTTTCTTT. Translated: CASSYWPTGGTTEAFF.

The chain is built from TRBV7-2 and TRBJ1-2; the D is unclear. The CDR3 sequence is 13 residues long. Trimming cost V 4 bases and J 6 bases, with 12 bases left between them. Germline-derived CDR1 and CDR2 are SGHTA and FQGNSA. DNA of the CDR3: TGTGCCAGCAGCTCTCGGGTTCTGGATGGCTACACCTTC. Its protein is CASSSRVLDGYTF.

The gene calls are TRBV9 and TRBJ2-3; 9 nucleotides agree with TRBD2. The CDR3 sequence is 18 residues long. From germline, CDR1 is SGDLS and CDR2 YYNGEE. The V segment lost 0 bases and the J segment 2 bases; nucleotides outside the gene matches: 10. CDR3 DNA sequence: TGTGCCAGCAGCGTAGCTACTCCGACTAGCGGAATCACAGATACGCAGTATTTT. This codes for CASSVATPTSGITDTQYF.

This chain connects TRBV3-1 (or the pseudogene TRBV3-2) to TRBJ1-2; 8 bases map to TRBD1. The length of the CDR3 is 17 residues. Germline CDR1 LGHDT, CDR2 YNNKEL (reference sequence). The V segment lost 1 base and the J segment 5 bases; nucleotides outside the gene matches: 12. Here the CDR3 DNA reads TGTGCCAGCAGCCAAGGGACAGGGCCCTCCCGGGGTTATGGCTACACCTTC. Encoded protein: CASSQGTGPSRGYGYTF.

The CDR3 sequence: CSVHHGTTPGKSYEQYF. CDR3 nucleotides: TGCAGCGTTCACCACGGGACAACCCCTGGGAAATCCTACGAGCAGTACTTC. The rearrangement joins TRBV29-1 to TRBJ2-7; D may be TRBD1 (6 bases). V lost 5 bases and J lost 1, with 24 bases in between. Germline CDR1 reads SQVTM; CDR2 reads ANQGSEA. This CDR3 is 17 amino acids long.

The rearrangement uses TRBV12-3 or TRBV12-4 and TRBJ2-3; D gene unclear. Trimming cost V 6 bases and J 2 bases, with 6 bases left between them. CDR3 length equals 12 residues. The CDR3: CASSKNTDTQYF. As DNA, the CDR3 is TGTGCCAGCAGCAAAAACACAGATACGCAGTATTTT.

The chain links TRBV6-2 or TRBV6-3 to TRBJ2-7; TRBD2 matches at 7 bases. The CDR3 consists of 14 residues. V trimming: 4 bases; J trimming: 5 bases; junction bases outside the gene matches: 8. Germline V gives CDR1 MNHEY, CDR2 SVGEGT. CDR3: CASSWGGSFNEQYF. CDR3 DNA: TGTGCCAGCAGTTGGGGCGGGAGTTTCAACGAGCAGTACTTC.

CDR3 region: CASSIELGRANEQFF. For the CDR3, the DNA is TGTGCCAGTAGTATAGAGCTGGGCAGGGCCAATGAGCAGTTCTTC. The chain has TRBV19 and TRBJ2-1, with D tentatively TRBD1 (5 bases). V lost 0 bases and J 6 bases, leaving 12 bases between the germline ends. The germline V gene encodes CDR1 LNHDA and CDR2 SQIVND (reference sequence). This CDR3 is 15 amino acids long. Variable domain in full (rest from reference TRBV19 and TRBJ2-1): DGGITQSPKYLFRKEGQNVTLSCEQNLNHDAMYWYRQDPGQGLRLIYYSQIVNDFQKGDIAEGYSVSREKKESFPLTVTSAQKNPTAFYLCASSIELGRANEQFFGPGTRLTVL.

For the CDR3, the DNA is TGTGCCAGCAGGCACGGCGGCCAAAACACAGATACGCAGTATTTT. Translation: CASRHGGQNTDTQYF. This rearrangement joins TRBV5-4 to TRBJ2-3; D remains ambiguous. V lost 5 bases to trimming and J lost 2 bases, with 15 bases between them. This CDR3 is 15 amino acids long. Germline values: CDR1 SGHNT, CDR2 YYREEE (reference sequence).

This clone was seen just once. This chain uses TRBV5-1 with TRBJ2-7; 8 nucleotides align to TRBD1. Looked up from germline, CDR1 is SGHRS and CDR2 is YFSETQ. The V and J ends lost 0 bases and 6 bases, in that order; junction bases with no gene match: 5. CDR3 length: 14 residues. The CDR3 spells CASSLEAGGSEQYF. The CDR3 DNA reads TGCGCCAGCAGCTTGGAGGCAGGGGGCAGCGAGCAGTACTTC.

The chain links TRBV28 to TRBJ1-4, with 11 bases fitting TRBD1. Germline-derived CDR1 and CDR2 are MDHEN and SYDVKM. V shed 2 bases, J shed 8 bases, and the junction held 10 bases outside the gene matches. There are 17 residues in the CDR3. CDR3 nucleotide sequence: TGTGCCAGCAGTTTAGAGGGTGGCGGGACAGGGGGAGAAAAACTGTTTTTT. Its translation: CASSLEGGGTGGEKLFF.

The gene calls are TRBV19 and TRBJ1-3, with a tentative D call TRBD1 (5 bases). The V end was cut by 4 bases, the J end by 2 bases, with 12 bases between. CDR1 LNHDA and CDR2 SQIVND come from the germline V gene (reference sequence). CDR3 length equals 15 residues. The CDR3 DNA reads as TGTGCCAGTAGTAGGGGGGGAAGTGCTGGAAACACCATATATTTT. It is translated as CASSRGGSAGNTIYF.

V usage is TRBV11-1 and J usage is TRBJ2-5; D is unclear. The V gene lost 5 bases and the J gene lost 2 bases, with 12 bases spanning the gap. The CDR3 contains 14 residues. Germline CDR1 is SGHAT and CDR2 is FQDESV (reference sequence). The CDR3 here is CASSPSRDQETQYF. CDR3 DNA sequence: TGTGCCAGCAGCCCGAGTCGAGATCAAGAGACCCAGTACTTC.

V usage is TRBV5-1 and J usage is TRBJ2-3, with 9 nucleotides matching TRBD1. This CDR3 spans 14 amino acids. Trimming removed 4 bases from V and 2 bases from J; junction bases left unmatched: 2. CDR1 is SGHRS and CDR2 is YFSETQ in the germline V gene. CDR3 amino acids: CASSRDRVTDTQYF. Here the CDR3 DNA reads TGCGCCAGCAGCCGGGACAGGGTCACAGATACGCAGTATTTT.

This clone was seen more than once but under ten times. Here the CDR3 DNA reads TGTGCCAGCAGTGGACAATACTCAGGGATTAAGAACACTGAAGCTTTCTTT. Protein sequence: CASSGQYSGIKNTEAFF. The rearrangement uses TRBV27 and TRBJ1-1; perhaps TRBD1 as D (5 bases). The CDR3 is 17 amino acids. Trimming took 5 bases from V and 1 from J, leaving 20 bases between them. Germline V gene sequence: CDR1 MNHEY, CDR2 SMNVEV (reference sequence).

The chain uses TRBV2 and TRBJ1-5; D remains unclear. Trimming removed 4 bases from V and 0 bases from J, with 7 bases in between. This CDR3 contains 14 residues. Germline values: CDR1 SNHLY, CDR2 FYNNEI. The CDR3 region is CASSGLNSNQPQHF. The CDR3 nucleotides are TGTGCCAGCAGTGGACTGAATAGCAATCAGCCCCAGCATTTT.

This clone was observed a few times. The chain links TRBV10-2 to TRBJ2-7; TRBD2 agrees at 12 bases. Germline V gene data show CDR1 as WSHSY and CDR2 as SAAADI. V was pared by 3 bases and J by 4 bases, with 7 bases of the junction left unmatched. The CDR3 is 16 residues long. The DNA of the CDR3 is TGCGCCAGCAGTGATCCTACTAGCGGGAGGAATTACGAGCAGTACTTC. Amino acid sequence: CASSDPTSGRNYEQYF.

The genes are TRBV3-1 (or the pseudogene TRBV3-2) and TRBJ2-6; possibly TRBD1 for D (6 bases). Trimming took off 6 bases at V and 0 bases at J, with 9 bases between the two ends. Germline assignment: CDR1 LGHDT and CDR2 YNNKEL (reference sequence). This CDR3 is 15 amino acids long. In nucleotides, the CDR3 is TGTGCCAGCAGAGGGGGTTCCTCTGGGGCCAACGTCCTGACTTTC. Translating gives CASRGGSSGANVLTF.

The chain recombines TRBV7-2 with TRBJ1-1, with 8 bases matching TRBD1. Germline CDR1 is SGHTA and CDR2 is FQGNSA. There are 17 residues in the CDR3. The trim removed 4 bases at V and 0 bases at J, leaving 10 bases unmatched. The CDR3 region has the DNA TGTGCCAGCAGCTACCAGACAGGGGCGATCGTGAACACTGAAGCTTTCTTT. This gives the protein CASSYQTGAIVNTEAFF.

The CDR3 DNA reads as TGTGCCAGCAGGAAAAACAGGGTTTATCGCTCACCCCTCCACTTT. The encoded protein is CASRKNRVYRSPLHF. This rearrangement joins TRBV6-5 to TRBJ1-6; the D gene is possibly TRBD1 (6 bases). The CDR3 consists of 15 residues. Looked up from germline, CDR1 is MNHEY and CDR2 is SVGAGI. Trimming stripped 6 bases from V and 10 bases from J, with 19 bases between.

This chain uses TRBV6-5 with TRBJ2-1, with D perhaps TRBD2 (6 bases). Germline-derived CDR1 and CDR2 are MNHEY and SVGAGI. The CDR3 is 12 residues long. V was pared by 6 bases and J by 12 bases, with 15 bases between. The CDR3 spells CASSGTGWWQFF. Written as DNA, the CDR3 is TGTGCCAGCAGCGGGACTGGGTGGTGGCAGTTCTTC.

The J gene is TRBJ1-6, the V gene TRBV9, with D uncertain. The CDR3 sequence is 13 residues long. Germline CDR1 is SGDLS and CDR2 is YYNGEE. The V and J ends lost 3 bases and 10 bases respectively, with 11 bases between them. CDR3 loop: CASSASIASPLHF. DNA for the CDR3: TGTGCCAGCAGCGCGTCCATAGCCTCACCCCTCCACTTT.

The gene calls are TRBV28 and TRBJ1-4, with D maybe TRBD1 (6 bases). Between the trimmed V and J ends, which lost 10 bases and 3 bases, there was a span of 15 bases. The CDR3 spans 14 residues. CDR1 is MDHEN, CDR2 SYDVKM, per germline. CDR3: CATRPGHPNEKLFF. The CDR3 DNA sequence: TGTGCCACACGCCCGGGACATCCTAATGAAAAACTGTTTTTT.

The V call is TRBV5-4, the J call TRBJ2-1; 11 bases match TRBD2. Germline-derived CDR1 and CDR2 are SGHNT and YYREEE (reference sequence). With V trimmed by 4 bases and J by 5 bases, 5 bases remained unmatched. This CDR3 spans 15 amino acids. The CDR3 DNA follows: TGTGCCAGCAGCATCTCTAGCGGGGGGAACAATGAGCAGTTCTTC. Translation gives CASSISSGGNNEQFF.

V and J are TRBV23-1 and TRBJ2-3; TRBD2 is a possible D gene (5 bases). TRBV23-1 qualifies as an ORF whose function is uncertain. The CDR3 is 15 amino acids. Trimming took off 4 bases at V and 4 bases at J, with 15 bases between the two ends. DNA for the CDR3: TGCGCCAGCAGTCCGGCCCCTAGCTGGGCAGATACGCAGTATTTT. Its translation is CASSPAPSWADTQYF.

The rearrangement joins TRBV18 to TRBJ2-7, with TRBD2 matching over 14 bases. The CDR3 is 17 amino acids. After removal of 6 bases from V and 7 bases from J, the junction contained 14 bases not matched to a gene. From germline, CDR1 is KGHSH and CDR2 LQKENI. The CDR3 region is CASSVTSGRAGSGEQYF. CDR3 DNA: TGTGCCAGCTCCGTGACTAGCGGGAGGGCCGGGTCCGGGGAGCAGTACTTC.

This chain joins TRBV7-3 and TRBJ2-2; D unclear. Germline-derived CDR1 and CDR2 are SGHTA and FQGTGA. The CDR3 extends over 14 amino acids. Deletions cut 2 bases from V and 7 bases from J, with 11 bases between. The CDR3: CASSLWASHGELFF. In DNA, the CDR3 is TGTGCCAGCAGCTTATGGGCCAGCCACGGGGAGCTGTTTTTT.

This sequence joins TRBV7-2 and TRBJ2-2; 16 bases fit TRBD2. With V trimmed by 4 bases and J by 5 bases, 4 bases remained unmatched. Germline-derived CDR1 and CDR2 are SGHTA and FQGNSA. CDR3 length: 17 amino acids. CDR3 in DNA: TGTGCCAGCAGCTCGGGACTAGCGGGAGGGCCGACCGGGGAGCTGTTTTTT. Translating gives CASSSGLAGGPTGELFF.

This chain uses TRBV11-3 with TRBJ2-7; D ambiguous. The germline V gene has CDR1 SGHNT and CDR2 YENEEA. The CDR3 is 13 residues long. V gave up 3 bases and J gave up 0 bases, with 6 bases separating them. CDR3 region: CASSFRSSYEQYF. In nucleotides, the CDR3 is TGTGCCAGCAGCTTTAGAAGCTCCTACGAGCAGTACTTC.

J is TRBJ2-7 and V is TRBV10-2; D is uncertain. From germline, CDR1 is WSHSY and CDR2 SAAADI. V dropped 7 bases and J dropped 0 bases, with 13 bases sitting between them. This CDR3 has 14 amino acids. In nucleotides, the CDR3 is TGCGCCAGCACCCGTAGCTCAAGCTCCTACGAGCAGTACTTC. Amino acid sequence: CASTRSSSSYEQYF.